This TCR beta chain was identified during a study of blood T cells in healthy people across ages. This clonotype was counted between two and nine times. Its antigen is currently unknown. With each sample, at least 5 micrograms of total RNA were extracted. General study results and limits: Long-lived and aged donors differed, with more naive CD4+ cells and higher diversity in the long-lived. Leaving the PBMCs unsorted stopped any conclusive comparison of naive versus antigen-experienced cells.

The V and J ends lost 2 bases and 0 bases respectively, with 9 bases between them. This CDR3 contains 15 residues. The V gene's germline CDR1 is SSHAT and CDR2 FNYEAQ (reference sequence). Together with a sample-barcoded 5' primer, a J-beta primer mix was included in a second PCR lasting about 6 to 11 cycles. TCRdb reanalysed the 5' RACE reads using MiXCR and keeps one entry per CDR3 protein. Here the sample spans around 690,000 distinct CDR3 sequences, about 53% being singletons. V gene TRBV7-7 combines with J gene TRBJ2-3; D gene unclear. The TCR sequence derives from a man in his 60s in good health. What was sequenced was blood. CDR3 sequence: CASSLRPASTDTQYF. In DNA, the CDR3 is TGTGCCAGCAGCTTAAGGCCAGCTAGCACAGATACGCAGTATTTT.